This T cell receptor beta chain comes out of a study of regulatory T cells in long-lasting Graves disease. Arm-PCR of CDR3 regions and iRepertoire HTBI primers were the basis on which TCR beta libraries were built. TCRdb independently ran MiXCR on the multiplex PCR reads; one entry per CDR3 protein. The sample includes about 240,000 distinct CDR3 sequences, roughly 21% seen only once; the top ten take about 15%. Concerning this clonotype itself: Antigen: not known. At one end, the junction sequence differs from germline, possibly due to a read error.

The time point: newly diagnosed GD, antithyroid drugs for less than 3 months. RNA from PBMCs was the source of the TCR library. EDTA tubes received approximately 8.4 milliliters of collected peripheral blood. Study-wide findings and caveats: TRBV28, TRBJ1-2 and TRBJ2-5 were segments that persistent disease favored.

Per germline, CDR1 DFQATT and CDR2 SNEGSKA (reference sequence). CDR3 size: 15 residues. This TCR was recovered from a female donor with Graves disease. V gene TRBV20-1 combines with J gene TRBJ1-1; 8 bases line up with TRBD1. Sequencing was performed on peripheral blood mononuclear cells (PBMCs), taken at new diagnosis, from a patient treated with antithyroid drugs. This CDR3 is CSARPGTGFPTGAFF. CDR3 in DNA: TGCAGTGCTAGGCCCGGGACAGGCTTCCCAACTGGAGCTTTCTTT.